Listed below are T cell receptor beta chains from one sample, sequenced in a study of T cells in Graves' hyperthyroidism and ophthalmopathy. TCRdb re-called the multiplex PCR reads through MiXCR, storing one row per CDR3 protein. Seen here are about 410,000 distinct CDR3 sequences, around 15% observed once, and the top ten hold roughly an eighth. The sample comprised blood. The receptors stem from a man aged 18 to 29 with Graves' ophthalmopathy. Both conserved end residues are part of each CDR3. D genes are given only for firm matches. Some rows mark clone size as missing; the rest say once, few, many or name a class of expanded clone.

CDR3nt	CDR3aa	abundance	j_gene	v_gene	d_gene
TGTGCCAGCAGTTACGCAGGGGACGGCTACAATGAGCAGTTCTTC	CASSYAGDGYNEQFF	many	TRBJ2-1	TRBV6-5	.
TGTGCCATCAGTAAAGGACTGACTAGCTCCTACAATGAGCAGTTCTTC	CAISKGLTSSYNEQFF	few	TRBJ2-1	TRBV10-3	.
TGTGCCAGCAGCCAAGGACGGGGGAATAATTCACCCCTCCACTTT	CASSQGRGNNSPLHF	.	TRBJ1-6	TRBV3-1	.
TGTGCCAGCAGTTCAGCCCGTAGCGGGACTTGGTATAATGAGCAGTTCTTC	CASSSARSGTWYNEQFF	.	TRBJ2-1	TRBV6-2/TRBV6-3	TRBD2
TGTGCCAGCAGCTTAGATTCTTCGGCTAGCGGGAGGGAAAATGAGCAGTCCTTC	CASSLDSSASGRENEQSF	few	TRBJ2-1	TRBV11-2	TRBD2
TGTGCCAGCAGCCCCGGGGATAGCGGGGGGGCCTTTAGCGATGAGCAGTTCTTC	CASSPGDSGGAFSDEQFF	few	TRBJ2-1	TRBV6-1	TRBD2
TGTGCCAGCAGCTTCCAAACAGGGCCTTCAAACACCATATATTTT	CASSFQTGPSNTIYF	many	TRBJ1-3	TRBV7-2	.
TGTGCCAGCTCACCAACGGGGGATACAGATACGCAGTATTTT	CASSPTGDTDTQYF	many	TRBJ2-3	TRBV18	.
TGTGCCAGCAGTTTACGTAGCGGTAACACCGGGGAGCTGTTTTTT	CASSLRSGNTGELFF	many	TRBJ2-2	TRBV27	.
TGCAGCGTTGCAGGTCGGGGGGCCAACGTCCTGACTTTC	CSVAGRGANVLTF	many	TRBJ2-6	TRBV29-1	.
TGCGCCAGCAGTGATGCTGCAGGGGAAGAGACCCAGTACTTC	CASSDAAGEETQYF	.	TRBJ2-5	TRBV10-2	.
TGTGCCATCAGCGGAACCGGCGCACGACAAGAGACCCAGTACTTC	CAISGTGARQETQYF	many	TRBJ2-5	TRBV10-3	.
TGCAGTGCTAGAGCAGGGGGCTATGGCTACACCTTC	CSARAGGYGYTF	many	TRBJ1-2	TRBV20-1	TRBD1
TGTGCCAGCCGCCACGGGGCGGACGAGCAGTACTTC	CASRHGADEQYF	many	TRBJ2-7	TRBV6-1	.
TGTGCCAGCAGTTACTCCATGGGGACAGGGGGCGAGCAGTACTTC	CASSYSMGTGGEQYF	many	TRBJ2-7	TRBV6-5	TRBD1
TGCAGTGCTAGCCTGTCGGGAATTGGCTACAATGAGCAGTTCTTC	CSASLSGIGYNEQFF	many	TRBJ2-1	TRBV20-1	.
TGTGCCACCAGTGACCGGACCGGGACAGGGGGGTTCACAGATACGCAGTATTTT	CATSDRTGTGGFTDTQYF	many	TRBJ2-3	TRBV24-1	TRBD1
TGTGCCACCAGTGAAACAGGGGCTGAGCAGTTCTTC	CATSETGAEQFF	.	TRBJ2-1	TRBV24-1	TRBD1
TGCGCCAGCAGTAGGGACAGGGGGTCCGGGGAGCTGTTTTTT	CASSRDRGSGELFF	few	TRBJ2-2	TRBV10-2	TRBD1
TGTGCCAGCAGTGAGGACAGGCACTACGAGCAGTACTTC	CASSEDRHYEQYF	.	TRBJ2-7	TRBV25-1	TRBD1
TGTGCCAGCAGTTCCGGGGGCTTGAAGCCCCAGCATTTT	CASSSGGLKPQHF	many	TRBJ1-5	TRBV12-3/TRBV12-4	.
TGTGCCAGCAGCCAAGCAGGGTTCCCCTACGAGCAGTACTTC	CASSQAGFPYEQYF	few	TRBJ2-7	TRBV3-1	.
TGTGCCATCAGCAGACTAGCGGGGGGGCCTGGCGCAGATACGCAGTATTTT	CAISRLAGGPGADTQYF	.	TRBJ2-3	TRBV10-3	TRBD2
TGCAGCGTGGCCAGGACCTATAACACTGAAGCTTTCTTT	CSVARTYNTEAFF	.	TRBJ1-1	TRBV29-1	.
TGTGCCAGCAAAACCGAAAGGGGGGACAGCCAACATCAGCCCCAGCATTTT	CASKTERGDSQHQPQHF	many	TRBJ1-5	TRBV6-7	TRBD1
TGTGCCTGGAACGGACAGGAGAATCAGCCCCAGCATTTT	CAWNGQENQPQHF	many	TRBJ1-5	TRBV30	TRBD1
TGTGCCAGCAGCTTATCCGGGACTGTGGAAGAGACCCAGTACTTC	CASSLSGTVEETQYF	many	TRBJ2-5	TRBV5-8	.
TGTGCCACCGGCCCAGGGGGCACAGATACGCAGTATTTT	CATGPGGTDTQYF	few	TRBJ2-3	TRBV24-1	.
TGTGCCAGCAGTTGGACAGCCCAAGGCACAGATACGCAGTATTTT	CASSWTAQGTDTQYF	.	TRBJ2-3	TRBV12-3/TRBV12-4	.
TGTGCCAGCAGTTCGACCGGGACAGGGTCAACAGATACGCAGTATTTT	CASSSTGTGSTDTQYF	many	TRBJ2-3	TRBV6-1	TRBD1
TGTGCCAGCAGCTTTTTGGGGTTTTCCTATGGCTACACCTTC	CASSFLGFSYGYTF	few	TRBJ1-2	TRBV5-6	.
TGTGCCAGCAGCTCTGATAGCGGGACGGCCTCCTACGAGCAGTACTTC	CASSSDSGTASYEQYF	.	TRBJ2-7	TRBV7-9	TRBD2
TGTGCCAGCAGCCCGGGACTAGCGGTCCTCATGCAGTTCTTC	CASSPGLAVLMQFF	many	TRBJ2-1	TRBV11-2	TRBD2
TGCGCCAGCAGCCAAGGTGGGTCCGCGGGTGAAGCTTTCTTT	CASSQGGSAGEAFF	.	TRBJ1-1	TRBV4-1	.
TGTGCCAGCAGTCCCATGGGACTAGCGGGGGGGCCAATGGAGACCCAGTACTTC	CASSPMGLAGGPMETQYF	.	TRBJ2-5	TRBV27	TRBD2
TGTGCCACCAGCAGGAGGGGTGATGGGGGAGGAGAGACCCAGTACTTC	CATSRRGDGGGETQYF	few	TRBJ2-5	TRBV15	.
TGTGCCTGGAGTCCCCGCACGGGGTGGGGGTATGGCTACACCTTC	CAWSPRTGWGYGYTF	many	TRBJ1-2	TRBV30	.